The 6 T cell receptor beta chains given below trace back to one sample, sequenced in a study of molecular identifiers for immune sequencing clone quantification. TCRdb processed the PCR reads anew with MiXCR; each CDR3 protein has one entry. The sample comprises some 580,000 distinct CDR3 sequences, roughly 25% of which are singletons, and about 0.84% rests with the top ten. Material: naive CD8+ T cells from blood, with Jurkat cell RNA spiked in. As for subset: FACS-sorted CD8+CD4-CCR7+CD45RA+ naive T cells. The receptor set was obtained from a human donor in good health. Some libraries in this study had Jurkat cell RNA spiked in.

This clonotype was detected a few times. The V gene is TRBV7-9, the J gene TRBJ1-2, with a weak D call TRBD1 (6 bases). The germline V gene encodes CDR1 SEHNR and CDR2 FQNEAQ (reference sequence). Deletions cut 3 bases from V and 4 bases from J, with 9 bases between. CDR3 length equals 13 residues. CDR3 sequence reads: CASSLNRAYGYTF. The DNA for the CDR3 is TGTGCCAGCAGCTTGAACAGGGCCTATGGCTACACCTTC.

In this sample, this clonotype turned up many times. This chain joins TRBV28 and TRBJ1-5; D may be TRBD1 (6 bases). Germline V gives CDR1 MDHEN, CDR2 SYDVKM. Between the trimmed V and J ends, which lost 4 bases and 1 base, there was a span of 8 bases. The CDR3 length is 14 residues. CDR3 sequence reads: CASSSRGSNQPQHF. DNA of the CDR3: TGTGCCAGCAGTTCCAGGGGAAGCAATCAGCCCCAGCATTTT.

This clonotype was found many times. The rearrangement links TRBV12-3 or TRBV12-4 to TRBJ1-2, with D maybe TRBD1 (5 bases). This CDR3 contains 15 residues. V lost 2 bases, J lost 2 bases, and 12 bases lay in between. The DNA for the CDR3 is TGTGCCAGCAGTTTATCTGGCAGGGCGAACTATGGCTACACCTTC. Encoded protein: CASSLSGRANYGYTF.

CDR3 region: CSVRLAGQGPNTQYF. DNA for the CDR3: TGCAGCGTTCGACTGGCGGGACAGGGCCCAAATACGCAGTATTTT. The chain is built from TRBV29-1 and TRBJ2-3, with TRBD1 matching 9 bases. There are 15 residues in the CDR3. V dropped 5 bases and J dropped 7; count of bases not matched to a gene: 13. Per the germline V gene, CDR1 is SQVTM and CDR2 is ANQGSEA.

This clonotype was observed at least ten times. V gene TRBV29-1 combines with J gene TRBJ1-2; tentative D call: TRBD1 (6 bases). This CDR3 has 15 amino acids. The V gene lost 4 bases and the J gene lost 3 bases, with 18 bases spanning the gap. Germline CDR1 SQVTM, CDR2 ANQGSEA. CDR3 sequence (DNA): TGCAGCGTTGGGGGCTCGAAACAGGGTTACTATGGCTACACCTTC. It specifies CSVGGSKQGYYGYTF. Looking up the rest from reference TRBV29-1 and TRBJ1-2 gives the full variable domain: SAVISQKPSRDICQRGTSLTIQCQVDSQVTMMFWYRQQPGQSLTLIATANQGSEATYESGFVIDKFPISRPNLTFSTLTVSNMSPEDSSIYLCSVGGSKQGYYGYTFGSGTRLTVV.

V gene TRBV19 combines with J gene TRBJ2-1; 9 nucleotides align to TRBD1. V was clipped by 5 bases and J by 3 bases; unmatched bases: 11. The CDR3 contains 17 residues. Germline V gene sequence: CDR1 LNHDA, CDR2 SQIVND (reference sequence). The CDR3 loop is CASSVSSGDRVYNEQFF. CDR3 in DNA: TGTGCCAGTAGTGTGTCCTCCGGGGACAGGGTCTACAATGAGCAGTTCTTC.